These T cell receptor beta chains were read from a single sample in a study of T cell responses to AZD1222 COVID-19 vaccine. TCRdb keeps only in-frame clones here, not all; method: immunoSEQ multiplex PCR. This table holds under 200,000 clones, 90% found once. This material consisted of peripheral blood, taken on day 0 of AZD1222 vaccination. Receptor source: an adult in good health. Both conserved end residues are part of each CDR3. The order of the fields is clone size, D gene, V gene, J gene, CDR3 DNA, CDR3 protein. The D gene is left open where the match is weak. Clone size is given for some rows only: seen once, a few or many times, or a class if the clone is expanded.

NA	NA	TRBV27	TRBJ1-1	TGTGCCAGCAGTTTAAGCTCAGGGCGAAGTGAAGCTTTCTTT	CASSLSSGRSEAFF
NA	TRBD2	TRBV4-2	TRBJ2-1	TGTGCCAGCAGTCTTCTCGGACTAGCGGGGACGGGTGAGCAGTTCTTC	CASSLLGLAGTGEQFF
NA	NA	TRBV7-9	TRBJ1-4	TGTGCCAGCAGCTTAGCGTCGGGGGAGGGGCGAGAAAAACTGTTTTTT	CASSLASGEGREKLFF
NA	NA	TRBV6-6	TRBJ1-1	TGTGCCAGCGCCCCCGAACAGGAGATCATGAACACTGAAGCTTTCTTT	CASAPEQEIMNTEAFF
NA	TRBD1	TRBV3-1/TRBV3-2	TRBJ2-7	TGTGCCAGCAGACAGGGGGCCATCCACGAGCAGTACTTC	CASRQGAIHEQYF
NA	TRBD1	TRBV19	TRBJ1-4	TGTGCCAGCCGTGAGGGACAGGGGGCGGCGGTGCCTTATGAAAAACTGTTTTTT	CASREGQGAAVPYEKLFF
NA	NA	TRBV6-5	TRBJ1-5	TGTGCCAGCATTTGGACAGAAGGTAGTCAGCCCCAGCATTTT	CASIWTEGSQPQHF
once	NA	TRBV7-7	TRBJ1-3	TGTGCTAGCAGCTTAAGCAACTCTGGAAACACCATATATTTT	CASSLSNSGNTIYF
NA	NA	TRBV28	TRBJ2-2	TGTGCCAGCAGTTTATCTGGGAGTGGGGAGCTGTTTTTT	CASSLSGSGELFF
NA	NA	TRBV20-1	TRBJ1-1	TGCAGTGCACCCAACAGGGTTCGGGCTTTCTTT	CSAPNRVRAFF
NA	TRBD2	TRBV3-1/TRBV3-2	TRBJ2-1	TGTGCCAGCAGCCAAGATCCTAGCGGGGCCTCCTACAATGAGCAGTTCTTC	CASSQDPSGASYNEQFF
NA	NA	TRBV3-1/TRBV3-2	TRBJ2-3	TGTGCCAGCAGCCAACTTTTCACAGATACGCAGTATTTT	CASSQLFTDTQYF
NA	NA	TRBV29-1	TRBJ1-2	TGCAGCGTATTAGGACGGACCTATGGCTACACCTTC	CSVLGRTYGYTF
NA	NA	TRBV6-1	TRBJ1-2	TGTGCCAGCAGTGAAGCCCGCTCGACTAGATATGGCTACACCTTC	CASSEARSTRYGYTF
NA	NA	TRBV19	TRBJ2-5	TGTGCCAGTAGTCAGCAACAAGAGACCCAGTACTTC	CASSQQQETQYF
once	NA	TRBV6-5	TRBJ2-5	TGTGCCTCTCAGCACAGGGAAGCCCCAAAGACCCAGTACTTC	CASQHREAPKTQYF
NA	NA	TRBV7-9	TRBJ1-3	TGTGCCAGCAGCCCCCGCGACGGACGAAACACCATATATTTT	CASSPRDGRNTIYF
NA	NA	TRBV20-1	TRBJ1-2	TGCAGTGCGGAAAACTATGGCTACACCTTC	CSAENYGYTF
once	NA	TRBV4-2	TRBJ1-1	TGTGCCAGCAGCCAAGAGGTAGGGAACACTGAAGCTTTCTTT	CASSQEVGNTEAFF
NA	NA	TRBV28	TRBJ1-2	TGTGCCAGCAGTTCCTCCCAGCTCTATGGCTACACCTTC	CASSSSQLYGYTF
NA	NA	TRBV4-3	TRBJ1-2	TGCGCCAGCAGCCAAGACAGGGCATTCTATGGCTACACCTTC	CASSQDRAFYGYTF
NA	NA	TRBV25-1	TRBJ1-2	TGTGCCAGCAGTTTGGGGAGTGGAACTAACTATGGCTACACCTTC	CASSLGSGTNYGYTF
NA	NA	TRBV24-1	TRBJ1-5	TGTGCCACCAGTGATTCGACAGTTAGCAATCAGCCCCAGCATTTT	CATSDSTVSNQPQHF
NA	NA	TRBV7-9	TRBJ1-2	TGTGCCAGCAGCTTAGCGCCCGGGGGTGGGGCTTCTGGCTACACCTTC	CASSLAPGGGASGYTF
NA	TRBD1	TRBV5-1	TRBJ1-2	TGCGCCAGCAGCGCCGGGACAGTCATCTATGGCTACACCTTC	CASSAGTVIYGYTF
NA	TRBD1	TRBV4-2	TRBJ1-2	TGTGCCAGCAGCCAAGATCGGGCGGGGACAGGGAGTGGAGATTCAAGCTACACCTTC	CASSQDRAGTGSGDSSYTF
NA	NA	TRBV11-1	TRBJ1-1	TGTGCCAGCAGCCCACTGGCGGGGATGAACACTGAAGCTTTCTTT	CASSPLAGMNTEAFF
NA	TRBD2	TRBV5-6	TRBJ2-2	TGTGCCAGCAGCTTGTGGCGGGGGGAAAACACCGGGGAGCTGTTTTTT	CASSLWRGENTGELFF
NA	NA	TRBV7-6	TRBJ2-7	TGTGCCAGCGGCCTAGGGGTATCCTACGAGCAGTACTTC	CASGLGVSYEQYF
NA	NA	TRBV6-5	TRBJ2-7	TGTGCCAGCAGACTTAAAACGGAAAGCTACGAGCAGTACTTC	CASRLKTESYEQYF
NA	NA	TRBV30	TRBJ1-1	TGTGCCTGGAGTGTACCCCGTTGGGACACTGAAGCTTTCTTT	CAWSVPRWDTEAFF
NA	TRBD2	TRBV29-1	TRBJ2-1	TGCAGCGTCAGGCGGGGGGCCGATGAGCAGTTCTTC	CSVRRGADEQFF
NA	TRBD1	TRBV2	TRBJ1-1	TGTGCCAGCAGGCGACAGGGAATTATGAACACTGAAGCTTTCTTT	CASRRQGIMNTEAFF
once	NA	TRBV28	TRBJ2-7	TGTGCCAGCAGTTTACCCCGCACACGGCCCTACGAGCAGTACTTC	CASSLPRTRPYEQYF
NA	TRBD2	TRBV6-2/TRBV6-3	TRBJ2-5	TGTGCCAGCAGTGGCAGGACTAGCGGCTACCAAGAGACCCAGTACTTC	CASSGRTSGYQETQYF
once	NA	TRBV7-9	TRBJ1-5	TGTGCCAGCAGCTTAGCAAGGGCTGGGAATCAGCCCCAGCATTTT	CASSLARAGNQPQHF
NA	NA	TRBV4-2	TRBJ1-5	TGTGCCAGCAGCCAAGATTTCAGGGGAGCTGAATTATTTGGGCCCCAGCATTTT	CASSQDFRGAELFGPQHF
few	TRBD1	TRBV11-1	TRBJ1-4	TGTGCCAGCAGCTTAGCGGGACAGCCTAATGAAAAACTGTTTTTT	CASSLAGQPNEKLFF
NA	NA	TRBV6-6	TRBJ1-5	TGTGCCAGCAGTTACGGAGTCAGGGTTCAGCCCCAGCATTTT	CASSYGVRVQPQHF
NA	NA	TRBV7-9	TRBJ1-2	TGTGCCAGCAGCTTAGATCAGGCTCATTCCTATGGCTACACCTTC	CASSLDQAHSYGYTF
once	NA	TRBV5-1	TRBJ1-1	TGCGCCAGCAGCTTGGGACATATGAACACTGAAGCTTTCTTT	CASSLGHMNTEAFF
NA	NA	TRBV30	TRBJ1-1	TGTGCCTGGAGTGATCGTTCAGGGAGGAACACTGAAGCTTTCTTT	CAWSDRSGRNTEAFF
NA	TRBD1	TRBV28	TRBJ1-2	TGTGCCAGCAGCACCGGGACAGGGATGTATGGCTACACCTTC	CASSTGTGMYGYTF
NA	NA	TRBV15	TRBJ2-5	TGTGCCACCAGCAGAGATTCCAGTGTGGGGGGGGCAGGCGAGACCCAGTACTTC	CATSRDSSVGGAGETQYF
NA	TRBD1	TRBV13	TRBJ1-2	TGTGCCAGCAGCATTCGACAGGGGGTAAGGTATGGCTACACCTTC	CASSIRQGVRYGYTF
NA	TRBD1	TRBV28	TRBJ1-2	TGTGCCAGCAGGAGGGACAGGGGAATTTATGGCTACACCTTC	CASRRDRGIYGYTF
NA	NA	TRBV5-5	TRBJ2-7	TGTGCCAGCAGCTTCCGGGACTCAACCTACGAGCAGTACTTC	CASSFRDSTYEQYF
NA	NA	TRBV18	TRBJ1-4	TGTGCCAGCTCACCACATGCCTCCCTCGGGGAAAAACTGTTTTTT	CASSPHASLGEKLFF
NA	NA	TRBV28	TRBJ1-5	TGTGCCAGCAGGACACATCCACCTAGCAATCAGCCCCAGCATTTT	CASRTHPPSNQPQHF
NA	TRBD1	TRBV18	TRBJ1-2	TGTGCCAGCTCACCACAGATAGGGGCAGGGGGCGACTATGGCTACACCTTC	CASSPQIGAGGDYGYTF
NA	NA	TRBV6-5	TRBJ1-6	TGTGCCAGCAGTTACGAAAGGGGGAGGAGTTCACCCCTCCACTTT	CASSYERGRSSPLHF
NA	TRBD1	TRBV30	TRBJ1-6	TGTGCCGGGGCCGGACAGGGGAACTCACCCCTCCACTTT	CAGAGQGNSPLHF
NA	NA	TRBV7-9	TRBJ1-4	TGTGCCAGCAGCTTAGAGGGGTCCCAAAAACTGTTTTTT	CASSLEGSQKLFF
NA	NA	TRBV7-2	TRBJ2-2	TGTGCCAGCAGCTTAGGTGGGGGCAATACCGGGGAGCTGTTTTTT	CASSLGGGNTGELFF
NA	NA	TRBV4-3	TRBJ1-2	TGCGCCAGCAGCCAAGATGGACAGAAGACCTATGGCTACACCTTC	CASSQDGQKTYGYTF
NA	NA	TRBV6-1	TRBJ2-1	TGTGCCAGCAGTGATTTTCCAGCGGGCGTCGCTTGGAATGAGCAGTTCTTC	CASSDFPAGVAWNEQFF
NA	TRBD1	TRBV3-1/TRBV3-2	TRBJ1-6	TGTGCCAGCAGCCAAGGCGACAGGGCTTCCTATAATTCACCCCTCCACTTT	CASSQGDRASYNSPLHF
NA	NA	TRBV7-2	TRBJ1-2	TGTGCCAGCAGCTTACCTAATCAGAGAGCCTACACCTTC	CASSLPNQRAYTF
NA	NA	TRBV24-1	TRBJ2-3	TGTGCCACCAGTGGGGGGGACACGCAGTATTTT	CATSGGDTQYF